This T cell receptor beta chain derives from a study of shared clonotypes between healthy human individuals. Looking at the study overall: Researchers assigned three CD4 naive, three CD4 memory, two CD8 naive and one CD8 memory plate to each donor. Points from the study as a whole: An effect of sequencing depth on clonotype sharing among donors was expected.

Trimming cost V 3 bases and J 7 bases; bases outside gene matches: 9. This CDR3 is built from 14 residues. Per germline, CDR1 SGDLS and CDR2 YYNGEE. Healthy and HIV-negative, the adult donors had no recent acute infections or vaccinations. Assay used: immunoSEQ multiplex PCR; TCRdb lists only in-frame clones, some missing. The sample has roughly 1 million clones; around 78% are singletons. Comment on this clone: Its target is unknown.

The sample comprised memory CD4+ T cells from PBMCs. Subset: CD45RA-negative fraction. The V gene is TRBV9, the J gene TRBJ2-7, with 8 bases fitting TRBD1. This TCR came from a man in his late teens or twenties in good health. Some clones in this sample may be carry-over from other donors' samples. The CDR3 DNA reads as TGTGCCAGCAGCGCGGACAGGGCCCCCGGGGAGCAGTACTTC. It specifies CASSADRAPGEQYF.